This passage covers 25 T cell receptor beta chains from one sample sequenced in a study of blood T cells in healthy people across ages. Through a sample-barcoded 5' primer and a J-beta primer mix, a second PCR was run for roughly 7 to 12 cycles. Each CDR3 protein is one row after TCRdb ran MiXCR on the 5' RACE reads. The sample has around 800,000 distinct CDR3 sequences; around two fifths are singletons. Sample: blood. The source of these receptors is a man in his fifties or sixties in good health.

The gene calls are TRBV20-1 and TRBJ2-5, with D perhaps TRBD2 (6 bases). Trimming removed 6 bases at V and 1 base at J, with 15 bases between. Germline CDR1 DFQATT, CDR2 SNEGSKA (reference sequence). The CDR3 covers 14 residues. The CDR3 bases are TGCAGTGCAGGAGCAGCGGGCCTCCAAGAGACCCAGTACTTC. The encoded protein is CSAGAAGLQETQYF.

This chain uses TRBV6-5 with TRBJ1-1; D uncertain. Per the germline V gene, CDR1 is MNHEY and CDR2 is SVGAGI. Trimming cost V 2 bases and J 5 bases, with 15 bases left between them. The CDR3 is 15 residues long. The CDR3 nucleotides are TGTGCCAGCAGTTACAGAAATGTCTTCCCGACTGAAGCTTTCTTT. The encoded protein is CASSYRNVFPTEAFF.

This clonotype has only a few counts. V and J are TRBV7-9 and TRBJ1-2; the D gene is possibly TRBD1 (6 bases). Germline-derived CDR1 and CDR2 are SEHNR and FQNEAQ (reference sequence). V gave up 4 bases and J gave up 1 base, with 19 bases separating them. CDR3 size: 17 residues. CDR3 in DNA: TGTGCCAGCAGCTCTAGGGGGGGCGAAGACGTTAACTATGGCTACACCTTC. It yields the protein CASSSRGGEDVNYGYTF. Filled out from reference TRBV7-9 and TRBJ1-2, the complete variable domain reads DTGVSQNPRHKITKRGQNVTFRCDPISEHNRLYWYRQTLGQGPEFLTYFQNEAQLEKSRLLSDRFSAERPKGSFSTLEIQRTEQGDSAMYLCASSSRGGEDVNYGYTFGSGTRLTVV.

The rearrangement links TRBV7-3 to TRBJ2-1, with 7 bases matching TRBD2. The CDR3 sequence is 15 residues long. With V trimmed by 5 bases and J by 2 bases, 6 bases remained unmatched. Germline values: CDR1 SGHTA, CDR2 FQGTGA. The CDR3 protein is CASSPTGTTYNEQFF. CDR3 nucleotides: TGTGCCAGCAGCCCAACCGGGACTACCTACAATGAGCAGTTCTTC. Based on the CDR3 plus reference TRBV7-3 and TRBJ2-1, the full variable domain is GAGVSQTPSNKVTEKGKYVELRCDPISGHTALYWYRQSLGQGPEFLIYFQGTGAADDSGLPNDRFFAVRPEGSVSTLKIQRTERGDSAVYLCASSPTGTTYNEQFFGPGTRLTVL.

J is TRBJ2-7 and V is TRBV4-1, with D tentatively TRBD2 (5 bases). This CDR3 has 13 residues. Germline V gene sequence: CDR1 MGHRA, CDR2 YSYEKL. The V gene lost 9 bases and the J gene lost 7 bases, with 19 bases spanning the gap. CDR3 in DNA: TGCGCCAGTACTAACCGGGAAGACAATGAGCAGTACTTC. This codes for CASTNREDNEQYF.

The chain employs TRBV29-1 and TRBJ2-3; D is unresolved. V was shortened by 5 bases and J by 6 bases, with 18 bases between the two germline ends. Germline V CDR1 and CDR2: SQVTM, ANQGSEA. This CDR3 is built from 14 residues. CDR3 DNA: TGCAGCGTTCAACGAAGCGTCGGTAGCGATACGCAGTATTTT. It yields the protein CSVQRSVGSDTQYF.

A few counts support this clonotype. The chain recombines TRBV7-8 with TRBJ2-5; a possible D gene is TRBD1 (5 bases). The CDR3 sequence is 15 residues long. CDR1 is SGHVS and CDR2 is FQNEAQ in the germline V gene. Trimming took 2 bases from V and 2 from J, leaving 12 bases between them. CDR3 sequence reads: CASSLLGRAQETQYF. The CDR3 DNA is TGTGCCAGCAGCTTATTAGGCAGGGCGCAAGAGACCCAGTACTTC.

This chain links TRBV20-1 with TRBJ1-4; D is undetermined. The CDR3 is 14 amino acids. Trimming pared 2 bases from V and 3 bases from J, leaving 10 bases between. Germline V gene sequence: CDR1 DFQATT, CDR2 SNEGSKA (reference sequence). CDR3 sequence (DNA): TGCAGTGCTAGACCTCGGAACTCTAATGAAAAACTGTTTTTT. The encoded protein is CSARPRNSNEKLFF.

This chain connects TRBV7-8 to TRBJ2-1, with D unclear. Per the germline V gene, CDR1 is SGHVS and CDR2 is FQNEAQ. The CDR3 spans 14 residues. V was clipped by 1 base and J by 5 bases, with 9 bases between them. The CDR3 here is CASSLVETDNEQFF. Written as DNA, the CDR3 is TGTGCCAGCAGCTTAGTGGAGACGGACAATGAGCAGTTCTTC.

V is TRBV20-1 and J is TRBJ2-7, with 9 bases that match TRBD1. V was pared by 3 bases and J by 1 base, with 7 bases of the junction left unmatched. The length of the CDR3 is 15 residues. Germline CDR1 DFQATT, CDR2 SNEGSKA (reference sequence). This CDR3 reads CSASPDRGVSYEQYF. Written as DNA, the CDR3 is TGCAGTGCTAGCCCGGACAGGGGAGTATCCTACGAGCAGTACTTC.

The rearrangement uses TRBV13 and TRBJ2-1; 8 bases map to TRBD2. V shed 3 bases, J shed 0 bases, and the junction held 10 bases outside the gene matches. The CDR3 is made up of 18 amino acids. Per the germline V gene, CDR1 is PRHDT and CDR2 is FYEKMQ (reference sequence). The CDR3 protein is CASSFWGIAGSSYNEQFF. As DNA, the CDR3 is TGTGCCAGCAGCTTTTGGGGGATAGCGGGGAGCTCCTACAATGAGCAGTTCTTC.

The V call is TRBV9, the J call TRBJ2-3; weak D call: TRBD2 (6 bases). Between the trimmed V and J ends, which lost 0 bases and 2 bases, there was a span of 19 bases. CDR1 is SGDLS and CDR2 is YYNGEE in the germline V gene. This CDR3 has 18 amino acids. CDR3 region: CASSVGSWRESFTDTQYF. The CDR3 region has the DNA TGTGCCAGCAGCGTAGGAAGTTGGAGGGAAAGCTTCACAGATACGCAGTATTTT.

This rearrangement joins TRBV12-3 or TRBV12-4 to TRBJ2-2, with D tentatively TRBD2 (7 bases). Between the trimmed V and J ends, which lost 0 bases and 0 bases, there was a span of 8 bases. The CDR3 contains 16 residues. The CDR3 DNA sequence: TGTGCCAGCAGTTTAGCGGGGGGGCCGAACACCGGGGAGCTGTTTTTT. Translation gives CASSLAGGPNTGELFF.

The chain's CDR3 is CASSPGAGVSYNEQFF. The CDR3 DNA reads TGCGCCAGCAGCCCAGGAGCGGGGGTGTCCTACAATGAGCAGTTCTTC. The chain links TRBV4-3 to TRBJ2-1, with 8 bases identical to TRBD2. The V gene end was trimmed by 4 bases and the J gene end by 1 base; junction bases not matched to a gene: 6. Germline values: CDR1 LGHNA, CDR2 YSLEER. This CDR3 contains 16 residues.

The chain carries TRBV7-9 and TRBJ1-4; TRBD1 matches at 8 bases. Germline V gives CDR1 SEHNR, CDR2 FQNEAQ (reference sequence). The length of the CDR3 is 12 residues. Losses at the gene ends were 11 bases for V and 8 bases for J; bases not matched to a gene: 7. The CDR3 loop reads CAGQGFGEKLFF. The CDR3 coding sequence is TGTGCCGGACAGGGTTTCGGAGAAAAACTGTTTTTT.

This chain's CDR3 is CASSSGQHYNEQFF. CDR3 in DNA: TGTGCCAGCAGTTCCGGACAGCATTACAATGAGCAGTTCTTC. The chain combines TRBV12-3 or TRBV12-4 with TRBJ2-1; D possibly corresponds to TRBD1 (6 bases). CDR3 length equals 14 residues. V lost 4 bases to trimming and J lost 4 bases, with 11 bases between them.

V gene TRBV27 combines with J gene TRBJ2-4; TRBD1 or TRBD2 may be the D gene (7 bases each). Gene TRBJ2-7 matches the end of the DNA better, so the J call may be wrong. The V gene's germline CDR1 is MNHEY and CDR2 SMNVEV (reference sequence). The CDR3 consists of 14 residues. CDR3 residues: CASSRTGGGGEQYF. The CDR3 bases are TGTGCCAGCAGTCGGACAGGTGGGGGGGGCGAGCAGTACTTC.

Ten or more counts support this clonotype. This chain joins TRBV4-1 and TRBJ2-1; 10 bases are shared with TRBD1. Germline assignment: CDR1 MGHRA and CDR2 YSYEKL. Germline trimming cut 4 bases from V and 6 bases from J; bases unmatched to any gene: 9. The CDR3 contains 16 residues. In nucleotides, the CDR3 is TGCGCCAGCAGCCGGGACTCGGGACAGGGGATCAATGAGCAGTTCTTC. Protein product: CASSRDSGQGINEQFF.

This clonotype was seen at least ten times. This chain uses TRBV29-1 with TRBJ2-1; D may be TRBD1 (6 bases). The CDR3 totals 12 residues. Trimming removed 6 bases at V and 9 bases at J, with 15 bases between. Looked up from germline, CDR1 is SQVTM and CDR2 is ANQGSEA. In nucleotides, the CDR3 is TGCAGCGTCCAACAGGGCATCGGTGAGCAGTTCTTC. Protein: CSVQQGIGEQFF.

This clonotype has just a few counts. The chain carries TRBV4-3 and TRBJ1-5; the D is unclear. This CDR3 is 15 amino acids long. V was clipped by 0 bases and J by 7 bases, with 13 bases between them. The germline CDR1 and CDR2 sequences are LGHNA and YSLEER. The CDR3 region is CASSQDIEFSQPQHF. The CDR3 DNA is TGCGCCAGCAGCCAAGATATCGAGTTTTCCCAGCCCCAGCATTTT.

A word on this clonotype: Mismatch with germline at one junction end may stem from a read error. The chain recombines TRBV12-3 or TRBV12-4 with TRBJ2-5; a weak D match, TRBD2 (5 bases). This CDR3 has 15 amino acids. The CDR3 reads CAGSLARTPGETQYF. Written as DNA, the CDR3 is TGTGCCGGCAGTTTAGCGCGGACCCCCGGAGAGACCCAGTACTTC.

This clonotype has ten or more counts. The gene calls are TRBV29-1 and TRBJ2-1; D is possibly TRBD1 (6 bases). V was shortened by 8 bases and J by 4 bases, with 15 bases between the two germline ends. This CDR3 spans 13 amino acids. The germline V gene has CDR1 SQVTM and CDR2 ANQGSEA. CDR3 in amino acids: CSSRDKEYNEQFF. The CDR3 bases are TGCAGCTCCCGGGACAAAGAGTACAATGAGCAGTTCTTC.

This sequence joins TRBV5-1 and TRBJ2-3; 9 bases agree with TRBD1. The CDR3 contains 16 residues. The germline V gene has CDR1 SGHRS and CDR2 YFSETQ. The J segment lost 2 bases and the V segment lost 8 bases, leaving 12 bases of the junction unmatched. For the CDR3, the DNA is TGCGCCAGTGCCCCCGGGACAGGGAGCTACACAGATACGCAGTATTTT. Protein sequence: CASAPGTGSYTDTQYF.

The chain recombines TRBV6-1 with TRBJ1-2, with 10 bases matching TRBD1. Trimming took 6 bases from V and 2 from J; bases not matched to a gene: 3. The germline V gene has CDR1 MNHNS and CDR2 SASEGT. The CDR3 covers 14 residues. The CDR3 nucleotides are TGTGCCAGCAGAGCGACAGGGGGCAACTATGGCTACACCTTC. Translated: CASRATGGNYGYTF.

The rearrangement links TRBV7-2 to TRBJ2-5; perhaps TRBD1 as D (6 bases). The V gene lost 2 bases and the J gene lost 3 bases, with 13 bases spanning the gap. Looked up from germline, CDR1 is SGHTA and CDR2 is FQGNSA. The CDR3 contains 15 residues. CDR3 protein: CASSLSPGVEETQYF. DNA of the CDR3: TGTGCCAGCAGCTTATCGCCAGGGGTGGAAGAGACCCAGTACTTC.